Listed below are T cell receptor beta chains from one sample, sequenced in a study of beta chain features in type 1 diabetes. Profiling relied on immunoSEQ multiplex PCR, and the TCRdb table lists in-frame clones only, not all of them. The sample includes 850,000 to 900,000 clones, 17% of them seen just once. Sequenced: naive CD4+ T cells from blood. These TCRs come from a woman aged 18-30 years in good health. Each CDR3 is given with its conserved first and last residue. A D gene is named only where the DNA matches it firmly. A row's size may be missing; if present it is once, few, many or a size class.

D gene	clone size	V gene	J gene	CDR3 protein	CDR3 DNA
NA	NA	TRBV10-3	TRBJ2-7	CAISVLEGNEQYF	TGTGCCATCAGTGTGCTAGAGGGGAACGAGCAGTACTTC
NA	few	TRBV15	TRBJ1-5	CATSSDNQPQHF	TGTGCCACCAGCAGTGACAATCAGCCCCAGCATTTT
NA	few	TRBV4-3	TRBJ1-5	CAIRDLNQPQHF	TGCGCCATCCGGGATCTCAATCAGCCCCAGCATTTT
NA	few	TRBV16	TRBJ1-1	CASSQLTGLYTEAFF	TGTGCCAGCAGCCAATTGACAGGATTATACACTGAAGCTTTCTTT
NA	NA	TRBV7-2	TRBJ1-3	CASSERSISGNTIYF	TGTGCCAGCAGCGAGCGAAGCATCTCTGGAAACACCATATATTTT
NA	few	TRBV18	TRBJ2-5	CASSPGATQETQYF	TGTGCCAGCTCACCCGGGGCTACCCAAGAGACCCAGTACTTC
TRBD1	NA	TRBV6-5	TRBJ2-4	CASRGDRAVQYF	TGTGCCAGCAGAGGGGACAGGGCTGTGCAGTACTTC
NA	few	TRBV4-3	TRBJ2-7	CASSQELALNYEQYF	TGCGCCAGCAGCCAAGAGTTGGCGCTTAACTACGAGCAGTACTTC
NA	NA	TRBV29-1	TRBJ1-5	CSATSGDQPQHF	TGCAGCGCTACATCTGGGGACCAGCCCCAGCATTTT
NA	NA	TRBV25-1	TRBJ1-1	CASSGRVGGTEAFF	TGTGCCAGCAGTGGCCGGGTTGGGGGCACTGAAGCTTTCTTT